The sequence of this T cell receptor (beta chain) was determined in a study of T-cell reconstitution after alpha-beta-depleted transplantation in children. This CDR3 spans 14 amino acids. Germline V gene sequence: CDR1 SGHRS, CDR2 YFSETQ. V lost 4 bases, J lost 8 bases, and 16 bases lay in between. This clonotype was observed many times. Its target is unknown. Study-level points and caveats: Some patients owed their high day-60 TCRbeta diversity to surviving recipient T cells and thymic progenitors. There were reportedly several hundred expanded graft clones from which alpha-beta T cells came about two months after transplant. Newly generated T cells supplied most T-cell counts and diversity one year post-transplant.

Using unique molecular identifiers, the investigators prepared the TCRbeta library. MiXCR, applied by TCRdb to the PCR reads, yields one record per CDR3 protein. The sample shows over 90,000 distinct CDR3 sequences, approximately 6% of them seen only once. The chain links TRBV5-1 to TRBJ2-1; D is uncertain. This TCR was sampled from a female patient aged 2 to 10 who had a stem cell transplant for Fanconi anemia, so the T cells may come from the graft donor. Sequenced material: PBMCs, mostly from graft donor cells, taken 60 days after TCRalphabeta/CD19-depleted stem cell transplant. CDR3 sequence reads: CASSIRSKGDEQFF. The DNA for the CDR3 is TGCGCCAGCAGCATCCGGTCTAAGGGCGATGAGCAGTTCTTC.